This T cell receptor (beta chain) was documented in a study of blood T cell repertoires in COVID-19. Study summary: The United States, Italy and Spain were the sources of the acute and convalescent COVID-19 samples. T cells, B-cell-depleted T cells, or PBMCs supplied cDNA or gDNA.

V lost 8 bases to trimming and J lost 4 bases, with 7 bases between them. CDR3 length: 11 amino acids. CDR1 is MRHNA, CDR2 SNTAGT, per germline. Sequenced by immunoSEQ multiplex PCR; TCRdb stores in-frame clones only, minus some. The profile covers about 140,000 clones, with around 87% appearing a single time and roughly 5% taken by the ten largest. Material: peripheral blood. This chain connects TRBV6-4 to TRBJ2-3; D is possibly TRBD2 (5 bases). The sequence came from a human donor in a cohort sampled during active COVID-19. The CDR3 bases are TGTGCCAGCGGGAGTCCAGATACGCAGTATTTT. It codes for CASGSPDTQYF.